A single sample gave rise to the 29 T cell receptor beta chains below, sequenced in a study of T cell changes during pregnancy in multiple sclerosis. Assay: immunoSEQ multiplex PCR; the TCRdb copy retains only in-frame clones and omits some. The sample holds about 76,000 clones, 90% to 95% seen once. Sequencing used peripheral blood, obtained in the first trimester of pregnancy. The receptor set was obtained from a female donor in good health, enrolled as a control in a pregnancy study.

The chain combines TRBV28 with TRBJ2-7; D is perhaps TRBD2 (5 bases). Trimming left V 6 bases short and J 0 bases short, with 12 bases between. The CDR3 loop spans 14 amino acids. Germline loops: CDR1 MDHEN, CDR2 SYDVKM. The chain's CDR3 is CASSPLGVSYEQYF. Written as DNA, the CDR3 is TGTGCCAGCAGCCCATTGGGAGTCTCCTACGAGCAGTACTTC.

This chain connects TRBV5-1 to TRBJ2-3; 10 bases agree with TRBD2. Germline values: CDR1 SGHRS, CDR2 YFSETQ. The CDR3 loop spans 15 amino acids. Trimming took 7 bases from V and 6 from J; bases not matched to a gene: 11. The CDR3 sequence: CASSPASGRIDTQYF. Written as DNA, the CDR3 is TGCGCCAGCTCGCCCGCTAGCGGGAGAATCGATACGCAGTATTTT.

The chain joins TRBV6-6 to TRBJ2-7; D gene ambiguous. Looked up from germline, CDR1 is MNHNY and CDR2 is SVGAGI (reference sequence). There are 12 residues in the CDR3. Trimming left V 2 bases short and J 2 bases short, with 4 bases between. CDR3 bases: TGTGCCAGCAGTTACAACACCTACGAGCAGTACTTC. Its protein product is CASSYNTYEQYF.

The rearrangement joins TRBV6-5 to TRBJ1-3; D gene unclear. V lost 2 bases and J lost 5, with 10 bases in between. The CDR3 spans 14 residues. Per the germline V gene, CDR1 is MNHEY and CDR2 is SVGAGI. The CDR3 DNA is TGTGCCAGCAGTTACGGAGGGATGAGAAACACCATATATTTT. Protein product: CASSYGGMRNTIYF.

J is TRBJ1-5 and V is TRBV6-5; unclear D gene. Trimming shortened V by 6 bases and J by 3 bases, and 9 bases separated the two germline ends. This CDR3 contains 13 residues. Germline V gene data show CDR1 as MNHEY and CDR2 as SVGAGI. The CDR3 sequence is CASRHRDNQPQHF. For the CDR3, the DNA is TGTGCCAGCAGGCACAGAGACAATCAGCCCCAGCATTTT.

The CDR3 DNA sequence: TGTGCCAGCAGTTATCATCAGGATAGCGGGAGCTTCCACGAGCAGTACTTC. Translated, it gives CASSYHQDSGSFHEQYF. The chain uses TRBV28 and TRBJ2-7; 9 positions agree with TRBD2. V was pared by 4 bases and J by 5 bases, with 15 bases of the junction left unmatched. This CDR3 has 17 amino acids. The germline V gene encodes CDR1 MDHEN and CDR2 SYDVKM.

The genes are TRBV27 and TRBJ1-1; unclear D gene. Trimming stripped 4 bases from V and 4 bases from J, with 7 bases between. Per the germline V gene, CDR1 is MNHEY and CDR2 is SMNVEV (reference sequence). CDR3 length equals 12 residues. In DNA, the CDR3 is TGTGCCAGCAGTTCCCGGGGCACTGAAGCTTTCTTT. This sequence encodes CASSSRGTEAFF.

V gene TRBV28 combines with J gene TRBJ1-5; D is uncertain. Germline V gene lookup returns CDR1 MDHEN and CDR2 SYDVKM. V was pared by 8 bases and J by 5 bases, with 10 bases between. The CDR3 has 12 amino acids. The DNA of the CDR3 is TGTGCCAGCCAGAGGCTCGATCAGCCCCAGCATTTT. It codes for CASQRLDQPQHF. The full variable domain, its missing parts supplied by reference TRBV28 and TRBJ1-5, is DVKVTQSSRYLVKRTGEKVFLECVQDMDHENMFWYRQDPGLGLRLIYFSYDVKMKEKGDIPEGYSVSREKKERFSLILESASTNQTSMYLCASQRLDQPQHFGDGTRLSIL.

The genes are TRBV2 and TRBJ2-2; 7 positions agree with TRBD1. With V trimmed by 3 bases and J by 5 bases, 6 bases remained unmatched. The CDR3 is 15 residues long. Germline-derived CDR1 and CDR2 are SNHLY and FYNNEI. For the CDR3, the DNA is TGTGCCAGCAGTGACGGCAGGGGGTATACCGGGGAGCTGTTTTTT. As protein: CASSDGRGYTGELFF.

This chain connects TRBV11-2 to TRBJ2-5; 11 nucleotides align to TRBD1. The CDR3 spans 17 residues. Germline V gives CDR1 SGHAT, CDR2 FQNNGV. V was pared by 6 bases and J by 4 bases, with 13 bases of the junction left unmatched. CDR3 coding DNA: TGTGCCAGCAGTTTAACCCCCGGGACAGGGGGTCTAGAGACCCAGTACTTC. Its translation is CASSLTPGTGGLETQYF.

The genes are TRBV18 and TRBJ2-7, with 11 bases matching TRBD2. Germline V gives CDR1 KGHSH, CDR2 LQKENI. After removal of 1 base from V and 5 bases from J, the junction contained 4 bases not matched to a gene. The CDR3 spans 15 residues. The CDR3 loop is CASSPRLAGSDEQYF. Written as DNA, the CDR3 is TGTGCCAGCTCACCACGACTAGCGGGAAGCGACGAGCAGTACTTC. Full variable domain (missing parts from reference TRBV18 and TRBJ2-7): NAGVMQNPRHLVRRRGQEARLRCSPMKGHSHVYWYRQLPEEGLKFMVYLQKENIIDESGMPKERFSAEFPKEGPSILRIQQVVRGDSAAYFCASSPRLAGSDEQYFGPGTRLTVT.

The DNA of the CDR3 is TGTGCCAGCCGGGGGACCAACAATGAGCAGTTCTTC. This gives the protein CASRGTNNEQFF. This sequence joins TRBV7-9 and TRBJ2-1, with D possibly matching TRBD2 (6 bases). This CDR3 has 12 residues. Germline V gives CDR1 SEHNR, CDR2 FQNEAQ (reference sequence). Deletions cut 8 bases from V and 5 bases from J, with 10 bases between.

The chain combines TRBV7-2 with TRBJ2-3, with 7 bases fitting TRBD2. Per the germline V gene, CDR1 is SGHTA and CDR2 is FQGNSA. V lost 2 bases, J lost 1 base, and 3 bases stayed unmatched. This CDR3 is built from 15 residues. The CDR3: CASSLQRGGTDTQYF. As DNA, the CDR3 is TGTGCCAGCAGCTTACAGCGGGGTGGCACAGATACGCAGTATTTT. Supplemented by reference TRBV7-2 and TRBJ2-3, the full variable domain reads GAGVSQSPSNKVTEKGKDVELRCDPISGHTALYWYRQSLGQGLEFLIYFQGNSAPDKSGLPSDRFSAERTGGSVSTLTIQRTQQEDSAVYLCASSLQRGGTDTQYFGPGTRLTVL.

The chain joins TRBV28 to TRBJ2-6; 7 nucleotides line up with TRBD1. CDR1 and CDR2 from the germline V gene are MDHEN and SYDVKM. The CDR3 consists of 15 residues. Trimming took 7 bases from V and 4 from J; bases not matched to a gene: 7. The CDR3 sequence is CASTTGAAGANVLTF. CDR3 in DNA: TGTGCCAGCACCACAGGGGCGGCCGGGGCCAACGTCCTGACTTTC.

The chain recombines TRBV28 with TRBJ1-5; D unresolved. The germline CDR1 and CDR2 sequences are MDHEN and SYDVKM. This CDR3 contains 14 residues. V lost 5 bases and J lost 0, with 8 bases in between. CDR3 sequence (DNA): TGTGCCAGCAGTACAGAAAATAGCAATCAGCCCCAGCATTTT. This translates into CASSTENSNQPQHF.

The CDR3 nucleotides are TGTGCCAGCAGAAAACCCGGGACAGGAATCTACGAGCAGTACTTC. Its protein product is CASRKPGTGIYEQYF. The J gene is TRBJ2-7, the V gene TRBV28; 8 positions match TRBD1. J gave up 3 bases and V 6 bases, and 10 bases lay outside the gene matches. This CDR3 region has 15 residues. Germline lookup yields CDR1 MDHEN and CDR2 SYDVKM.

The CDR3, as DNA: TGTGCCAGCAGCCAAGATGATGGCCAGGGAGGGGTCACCGGGGAGCTGTTTTTT. Its translation: CASSQDDGQGGVTGELFF. The chain combines TRBV4-2 with TRBJ2-2, with 7 positions matching TRBD2. CDR1 is LGHNA, CDR2 YNFKEQ, per germline. Trimming removed 0 bases from V and 4 bases from J; junction bases left unmatched: 11. There are 18 residues in the CDR3.

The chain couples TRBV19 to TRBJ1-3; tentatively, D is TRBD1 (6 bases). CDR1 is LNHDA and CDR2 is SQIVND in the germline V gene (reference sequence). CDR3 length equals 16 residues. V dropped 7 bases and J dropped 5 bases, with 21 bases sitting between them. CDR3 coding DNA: TGTGCCAGTACCGAGGACAGCCCCGGGAGGAGAAACACCATATATTTT. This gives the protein CASTEDSPGRRNTIYF.

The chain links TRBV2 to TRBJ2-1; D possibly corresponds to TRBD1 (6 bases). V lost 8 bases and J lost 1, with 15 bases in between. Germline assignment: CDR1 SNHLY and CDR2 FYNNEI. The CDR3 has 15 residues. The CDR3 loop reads CASQRTESSYNEQFF. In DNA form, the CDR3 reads TGTGCCAGCCAGAGGACAGAGAGTTCCTACAATGAGCAGTTCTTC.

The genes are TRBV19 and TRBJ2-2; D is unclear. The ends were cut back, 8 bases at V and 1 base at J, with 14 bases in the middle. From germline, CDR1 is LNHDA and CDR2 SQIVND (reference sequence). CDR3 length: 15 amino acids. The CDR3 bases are TGTGCCAGTTGCGCCTCGACTCTGAACACCGGGGAGCTGTTTTTT. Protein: CASCASTLNTGELFF.

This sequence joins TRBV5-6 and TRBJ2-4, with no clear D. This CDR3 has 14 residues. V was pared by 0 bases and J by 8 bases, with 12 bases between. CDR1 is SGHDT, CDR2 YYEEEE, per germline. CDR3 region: CASSLAGLLDIQYF. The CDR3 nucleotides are TGTGCCAGCAGCTTGGCGGGTCTGTTGGACATTCAGTACTTC.

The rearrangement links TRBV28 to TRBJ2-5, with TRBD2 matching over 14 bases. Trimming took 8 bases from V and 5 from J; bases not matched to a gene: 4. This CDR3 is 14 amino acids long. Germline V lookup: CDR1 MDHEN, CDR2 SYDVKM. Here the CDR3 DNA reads TGTGCCAGCGGGCGGACTAGCGGGAGGGAGACCCAGTACTTC. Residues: CASGRTSGRETQYF. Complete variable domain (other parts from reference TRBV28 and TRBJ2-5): DVKVTQSSRYLVKRTGEKVFLECVQDMDHENMFWYRQDPGLGLRLIYFSYDVKMKEKGDIPEGYSVSREKKERFSLILESASTNQTSMYLCASGRTSGRETQYFGPGTRLLVL.

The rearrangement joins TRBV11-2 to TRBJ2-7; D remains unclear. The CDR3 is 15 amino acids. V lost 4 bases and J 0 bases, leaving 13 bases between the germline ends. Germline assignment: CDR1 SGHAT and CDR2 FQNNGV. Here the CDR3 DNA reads TGTGCCAGCAGCTACCTCGGTACGTACTCCTACGAGCAGTACTTC. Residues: CASSYLGTYSYEQYF. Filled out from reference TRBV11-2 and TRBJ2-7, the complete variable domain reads EAGVAQSPRYKIIEKRQSVAFWCNPISGHATLYWYQQILGQGPKLLIQFQNNGVVDDSQLPKDRFSAERLKGVDSTLKIQPAKLEDSAVYLCASSYLGTYSYEQYFGPGTRLTVT.

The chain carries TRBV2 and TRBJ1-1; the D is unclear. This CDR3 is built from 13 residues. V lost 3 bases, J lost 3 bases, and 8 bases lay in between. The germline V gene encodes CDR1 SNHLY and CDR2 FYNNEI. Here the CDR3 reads CASSEQEDTEAFF. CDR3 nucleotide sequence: TGTGCCAGCAGTGAGCAGGAGGACACTGAAGCTTTCTTT.

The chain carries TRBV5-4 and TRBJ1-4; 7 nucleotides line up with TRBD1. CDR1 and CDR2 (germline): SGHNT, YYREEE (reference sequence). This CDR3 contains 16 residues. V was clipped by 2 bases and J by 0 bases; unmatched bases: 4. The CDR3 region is CASSFRQGATNEKLFF. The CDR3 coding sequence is TGTGCCAGCAGCTTTCGACAGGGTGCAACTAATGAAAAACTGTTTTTT.

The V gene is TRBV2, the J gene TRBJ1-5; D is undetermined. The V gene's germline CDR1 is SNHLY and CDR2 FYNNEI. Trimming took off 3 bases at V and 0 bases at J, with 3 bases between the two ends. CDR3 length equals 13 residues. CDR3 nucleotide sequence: TGTGCCAGCAGTGAGAGTAGCAATCAGCCCCAGCATTTT. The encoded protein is CASSESSNQPQHF. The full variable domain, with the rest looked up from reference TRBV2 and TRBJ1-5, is EPEVTQTPSHQVTQMGQEVILRCVPISNHLYFYWYRQILGQKVEFLVSFYNNEISEKSEIFDDQFSVERPDGSNFTLKIRSTKLEDSAMYFCASSESSNQPQHFGDGTRLSIL.

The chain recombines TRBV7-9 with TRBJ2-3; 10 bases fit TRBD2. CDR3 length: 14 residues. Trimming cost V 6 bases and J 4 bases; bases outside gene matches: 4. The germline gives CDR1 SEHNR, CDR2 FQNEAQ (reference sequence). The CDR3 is CASSDSGRSDTQYF. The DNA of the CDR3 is TGTGCCAGCAGTGATAGCGGGAGGTCAGATACGCAGTATTTT.

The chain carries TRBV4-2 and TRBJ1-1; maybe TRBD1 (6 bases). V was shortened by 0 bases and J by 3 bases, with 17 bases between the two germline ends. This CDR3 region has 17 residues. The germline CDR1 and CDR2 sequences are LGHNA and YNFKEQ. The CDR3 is CASSQDRGGATHTEAFF. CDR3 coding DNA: TGTGCCAGCAGCCAAGATCGGGGGGGGGCGACGCACACTGAAGCTTTCTTT.

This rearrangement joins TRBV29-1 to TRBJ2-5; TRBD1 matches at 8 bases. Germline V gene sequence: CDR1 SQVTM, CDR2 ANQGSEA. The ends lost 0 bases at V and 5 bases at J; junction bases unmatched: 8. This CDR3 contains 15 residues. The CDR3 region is CSVEECGAGGETQYF. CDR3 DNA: TGCAGCGTTGAAGAGTGTGGTGCAGGGGGCGAGACCCAGTACTTC. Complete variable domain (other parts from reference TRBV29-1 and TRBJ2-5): SAVISQKPSRDICQRGTSLTIQCQVDSQVTMMFWYRQQPGQSLTLIATANQGSEATYESGFVIDKFPISRPNLTFSTLTVSNMSPEDSSIYLCSVEECGAGGETQYFGPGTRLLVL.